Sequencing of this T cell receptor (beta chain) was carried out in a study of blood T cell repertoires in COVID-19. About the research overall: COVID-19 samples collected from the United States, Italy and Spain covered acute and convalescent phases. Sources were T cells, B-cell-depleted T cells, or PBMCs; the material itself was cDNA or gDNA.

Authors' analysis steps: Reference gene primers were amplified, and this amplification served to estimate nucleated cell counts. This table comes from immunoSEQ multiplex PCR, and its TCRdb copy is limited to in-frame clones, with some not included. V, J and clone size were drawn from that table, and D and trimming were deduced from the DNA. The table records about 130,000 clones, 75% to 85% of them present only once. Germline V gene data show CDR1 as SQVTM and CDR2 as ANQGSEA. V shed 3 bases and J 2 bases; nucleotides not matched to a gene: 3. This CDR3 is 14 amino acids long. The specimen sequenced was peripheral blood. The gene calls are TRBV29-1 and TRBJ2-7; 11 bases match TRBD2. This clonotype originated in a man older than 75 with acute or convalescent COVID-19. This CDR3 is CSVDVAGGTYEQYF. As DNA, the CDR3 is TGCAGCGTTGACGTAGCGGGGGGGACCTACGAGCAGTACTTC.